The source of this T cell receptor beta chain is a study of T cell responses to AZD1222 COVID-19 vaccine. Whole-study results and caveats: White British donors predominated, females outnumbered males, and clonal diversity was possibly underestimated. Baseline serostatus was positive in only a handful of AZD1222 recipients.

The V and J ends lost 1 base and 8 bases respectively, with 8 bases between them. CDR3 length: 12 residues. Per germline, CDR1 SEHNR and CDR2 FQNEAQ (reference sequence). Sequencing was performed with immunoSEQ multiplex PCR; in TCRdb, only in-frame clones are kept and a portion is missing. The sample holds approximately 150,000 clones, 90% to 95% seen once. A word on this clone: Its antigen remains unidentified.

The sequences come from peripheral blood, collected on day 0 of AZD1222 vaccination. The clonotype was recovered from an adult in good health. The chain employs TRBV7-9 and TRBJ1-2; D perhaps matches TRBD1 (5 bases). DNA for the CDR3: TGTGCCAGCAGCTTAGGAGGGGACGGCTACACCTTC. Protein: CASSLGGDGYTF.